The 18 T cell receptor beta chains below come from one sample, sequenced in a study of blood T cell repertoires in COVID-19. Libraries were prepared by immunoSEQ multiplex PCR; TCRdb keeps only in-frame clonotypes and omits some of them. The sample has about 120,000 clones; about 90% are singletons. The sequencing input was peripheral blood. Every receptor here comes from an older woman with COVID-19, enrolled during active disease.

The genes are TRBV29-1 and TRBJ2-1; 7 positions agree with TRBD1. The CDR3 sequence is 14 residues long. Germline trimming cut 3 bases from V and 5 bases from J; bases unmatched to any gene: 7. The germline gives CDR1 SQVTM, CDR2 ANQGSEA. The CDR3 coding sequence is TGCAGCGTTGACCACAGGGGTGAACACAATGAGCAGTTCTTC. This translates into CSVDHRGEHNEQFF.

V is TRBV19 and J is TRBJ2-7, with D perhaps matching TRBD1 (6 bases). This CDR3 spans 13 amino acids. The germline CDR1 and CDR2 sequences are LNHDA and SQIVND (reference sequence). Between the trimmed V and J ends, which lost 8 bases and 2 bases, there was a span of 13 bases. The CDR3 reads CASASTGPYEQYF. CDR3 DNA: TGTGCCAGTGCATCGACAGGACCCTACGAGCAGTACTTC.

The CDR3 is CASSPGTTVYGYTF. The CDR3 DNA follows: TGTGCCAGCTCACCCGGGACAACGGTCTATGGCTACACCTTC. The genes are TRBV18 and TRBJ1-2; D is possibly TRBD1 (6 bases). Germline-derived CDR1 and CDR2 are KGHSH and LQKENI. The CDR3 length is 14 residues. Trimming left V 3 bases short and J 4 bases short, with 12 bases between.

V gene TRBV7-9 combines with J gene TRBJ2-7; 8 nucleotides match TRBD2. The CDR3 has 15 residues. CDR1 and CDR2 (germline): SEHNR, FQNEAQ (reference sequence). The junction had 11 bases not matched to a gene; V was cut back by 5 bases and J by 5 bases. CDR3 loop: CASSVAAGAADEQYF. In nucleotides, the CDR3 is TGTGCCAGCAGCGTCGCAGCGGGGGCAGCGGACGAGCAGTACTTC.

The sample holds one count of this clone. The chain's CDR3 is CSVSDGLNTEAFF. DNA for the CDR3: TGCAGCGTTTCCGACGGGTTGAACACTGAAGCTTTCTTT. This sequence joins TRBV29-1 and TRBJ1-1; D remains ambiguous. The germline V gene encodes CDR1 SQVTM and CDR2 ANQGSEA. CDR3 length equals 13 residues. V dropped 5 bases and J dropped 0 bases, with 10 bases sitting between them.

This clone was seen more than once but under ten times. V gene TRBV7-9 combines with J gene TRBJ1-1, with D perhaps matching TRBD1 (5 bases). This CDR3 region has 14 residues. Deletions cut 6 bases from V and 3 bases from J, with 14 bases between. The germline CDR1 and CDR2 sequences are SEHNR and FQNEAQ (reference sequence). The CDR3, as DNA: TGTGCCAGCAGTCAAAACAAGGGGTACACTGAAGCTTTCTTT. This sequence encodes CASSQNKGYTEAFF.

This clone was observed a few times. V is TRBV7-9 and J is TRBJ2-2, with a tentative D call TRBD1 (6 bases). Looked up from germline, CDR1 is SEHNR and CDR2 is FQNEAQ (reference sequence). The CDR3 is 14 amino acids. V was cut by 5 bases and J by 1 base, with 8 bases left in between. This CDR3 reads CASSPGQNTGELFF. CDR3 sequence (DNA): TGTGCCAGCAGCCCGGGACAGAACACCGGGGAGCTGTTTTTT.

The J gene is TRBJ1-3, the V gene TRBV5-1; D is unresolved. Trimming shortened V by 1 base and J by 0 bases, and 14 bases separated the two germline ends. The CDR3 runs to 17 residues. CDR1 and CDR2 from the germline V gene are SGHRS and YFSETQ. DNA of the CDR3: TGCGCCAGCAGCTTGTACGGTTTTGGAGCCTCTGGAAACACCATATATTTT. Its protein is CASSLYGFGASGNTIYF.

For the CDR3, the DNA is TGTGCCAGCAGCTCGTTGAGGGGGCCGACGTGGATGGGCTACACCTTC. Translation gives CASSSLRGPTWMGYTF. The chain combines TRBV11-2 with TRBJ1-2, with TRBD1 matching over 7 bases. J gave up 8 bases and V 4 bases, and 16 bases lay outside the gene matches. The CDR3 loop spans 16 amino acids. CDR1 and CDR2 (germline): SGHAT, FQNNGV.

This chain joins TRBV28 and TRBJ1-2; 9 bases are shared with TRBD1. CDR3 size: 14 residues. V shed 6 bases, J shed 4 bases, and the junction held 6 bases outside the gene matches. Germline V gives CDR1 MDHEN, CDR2 SYDVKM. The CDR3 region has the DNA TGTGCCAGCAGGGGGACAGGGCTTCTCTATGGCTACACCTTC. It codes for CASRGTGLLYGYTF.

This clone was recorded many times. The J gene is TRBJ2-3, the V gene TRBV9; D uncertain. Germline assignment: CDR1 SGDLS and CDR2 YYNGEE. The CDR3 length is 11 residues. Trimming cost V 3 bases and J 6 bases, with 5 bases left between them. The CDR3 DNA sequence: TGTGCCAGCAGCGAGAGTGATACGCAGTATTTT. Translation: CASSESDTQYF.

The V call is TRBV6-1, the J call TRBJ1-1, with 10 bases matching TRBD1. The V and J ends lost 8 bases and 8 bases, in that order; junction bases with no gene match: 5. The CDR3 spans 12 residues. CDR1 is MNHNS, CDR2 SASEGT, per germline. The CDR3 protein is CASRDRGFEAFF. As DNA, the CDR3 is TGTGCCAGCCGGGACAGGGGATTCGAAGCTTTCTTT.

J is TRBJ2-7 and V is TRBV15; 10 positions match TRBD1. CDR1 is LNHNV, CDR2 YYDKDF, per germline (reference sequence). The CDR3 extends over 15 amino acids. With 3 bases clipped from V and 2 bases from J, the junction kept 4 bases outside the gene matches. The chain's CDR3 is CATSRGQGTAYEQYF. The CDR3 region has the DNA TGTGCCACCAGCAGGGGACAGGGGACCGCCTACGAGCAGTACTTC.

This chain uses TRBV11-3 with TRBJ2-2, with 7 bases aligning to TRBD2. Per germline, CDR1 SGHNT and CDR2 YENEEA. The CDR3 is 14 residues long. Trimming at V came to 6 bases and at J to 6 bases, leaving 7 bases not matched to a gene. The DNA for the CDR3 is TGTGCCAGCAGTAGACTAGCTGAGTCCGGGGAGCTGTTTTTT. It yields the protein CASSRLAESGELFF.

This clone was found once. The chain recombines TRBV5-4 with TRBJ1-3; D is ambiguous. V was shortened by 5 bases and J by 3 bases, with 15 bases between the two germline ends. Germline values: CDR1 SGHNT, CDR2 YYREEE (reference sequence). CDR3 length: 15 residues. The CDR3 DNA reads as TGTGCCAGCAGTTCTGACCTACAGATTGGAAACACCATATATTTT. Translation: CASSSDLQIGNTIYF.

The rearrangement uses TRBV9 and TRBJ1-3; no reliable D call. Germline assignment: CDR1 SGDLS and CDR2 YYNGEE. V was pared by 4 bases and J by 0 bases, with 17 bases between. The CDR3 spans 17 residues. The chain's CDR3 is CASSPQTDTASGNTIYF. CDR3 bases: TGTGCCAGCAGCCCCCAAACCGACACAGCCTCTGGAAACACCATATATTTT.

This clone was picked up one time. This chain uses TRBV7-2 with TRBJ2-2; the D gene is possibly TRBD1 (6 bases). This CDR3 comprises 15 residues. V lost 4 bases and J lost 7, with 16 bases in between. From germline, CDR1 is SGHTA and CDR2 FQGNSA. CDR3 nucleotides: TGTGCCAGCAGCTCAACGCAGGGGACGGGCGGGGAGCTGTTTTTT. The encoded protein is CASSSTQGTGGELFF.

Concerning this clone itself: An end of the junction does not agree with germline; a read error may underlie this. J is TRBJ1-1 and V is TRBV7-9; D call uncertain. In germline, CDR1 is SEHNR, CDR2 FQNEAQ (reference sequence). The CDR3 has 15 amino acids. The CDR3 loop is CASSAAGRLKTEAFF. DNA for the CDR3: TGTGCCAGCAGCGCTGCGGGCAGGTTGAAGACTGAAGCTTTCTTT.